This TCR beta chain was sequenced in a study of T cells in Graves' hyperthyroidism and ophthalmopathy (dated by TCRdb to about 2019). In the study overall: Peripheral blood was sampled at the time of initial diagnosis, prior to any treatment. TCR V-J signatures able to tell the groups apart were searched for in a discovery cohort of 100 patients, of whom fewer than 45 had Graves' ophthalmopathy and 55 to 65 had stable Graves' hyperthyroidism. Whether ophthalmopathy could be predicted prospectively was tested in an independent validation cohort made up of 18 to 20 hyperthyroidism patients plus 17 patients who later progressed to ophthalmopathy. The 100 discovery patients were randomly split 7:3 into training and test sets. Thyroid tissue and blood T-cell repertoires from more than 5 Graves' hyperthyroidism patients were also compared in the study. After blood sampling, hyperthyroidism patients were treated with methimazole at a starting dose of 30 mg daily, and ophthalmopathy patients were treated with high-dose intravenous methylprednisolone. TCR Vbeta CDR3 sequencing of 120 to 150 peripheral blood samples (fewer than 45 ophthalmopathy, 70 to 85 hyperthyroidism and roughly 17 progressor patients) is reported in the paper. Beyond this particular receptor, the publication reports: Ophthalmopathy was separated from stable hyperthyroidism by a 13 V-J signature model, with over 85% sensitivity and about 81% specificity obtained in cross-validation and 80%/75% obtained in testing. In validation, the model predicted progression to ophthalmopathy with approximately 71% sensitivity and 72.22% specificity, a median of about six months before onset. Blood samples also contained most of the expanded thyroid clonotypes (frequency above 0.001), which suggests that blood repertoires may reflect thyroid immune responses. Sample size was not statistically predetermined, and investigators were not blinded to group allocation.

TCR beta CDR3 regions were amplified from RNA transcripts. The TCR CDR3 was subjected to a first round of RT-PCR using the HTBI primer set and the Qiagen OneStep RT-PCR kit. A second multiplex PCR round built the libraries, followed by size selection and purification. Sequencing of the libraries was done on an Illumina HiSeq2000 using paired-end 100 bp reads. The authors processed their data as follows. SOAPnuke was used to process the raw data, removing reads that contained adapters or uncalled bases, had a mean Phred below 15, or lacked an exact match to the constant primer or identifier. High-quality paired reads were merged with COPE v1.2.5, and unique nucleotide sequences were defined as clonotypes. MiTCR v1.1 was used to align clonotypes to the IMGT TRBV, TRBD and TRBJ reference segments. Analysis was restricted to V-J combinations with a frequency above 0.0001, which covered roughly 99% of repertoires. A TCS score was defined as the ratio between F50 (clonal expansion) and ExV (chaos), using BLOSUM62-based TCRdist between CDR3 peptides within each V-J. Welch's t-statistics and random forest reduced fewer than 600 V-J features to 10 to 15, which were used in a naive Bayes classifier (R e1071). TCRdb ran its own pipeline on the public reads, namely fastp trimming at Q25 and MiXCR clone calling, and kept in-frame beta chains. CDR3 protein sequences are deduplicated, and each keeps its most common genes and DNA. These V and J calls rely on TCRdb rather than the paper's analysis. Here the sample has some 550,000 distinct CDR3 sequences; less than 25% occur a single time. The top ten hold about 26% of the sample.

Reading the germline V gene gives CDR1 SGHRS and CDR2 YFSETQ. V is shortened by 1 base, J by 3 bases, and the region joining them spans 13 bases. Inclusive of the bounding cysteine and phenylalanine, the CDR3 is 15 residues long. Only the CDR3 region is kept as DNA, spanning 45 bases read in frame from base 1. Stable Graves' hyperthyroidism was defined as the absence of progression to ophthalmopathy over 18 months of follow-up. Hyperthyroidism patients were newly diagnosed, with disease duration under 2 months, and aged 18 to 65 years. Any patient with an uncontrolled infection, another autoimmune disease, pregnancy or lactation was excluded. Diagnoses relied on clinical symptoms, serum thyroxine and TRAb, thyroid ultrasound and orbital computed tomography. PBMCs were separated from under 12 ml of fresh peripheral blood using Ficoll-Paque density gradient centrifugation. Trizol reagent was used to extract total RNA, and RNA quality was then checked on an Agilent 2100 Bioanalyzer.

This clonotype was seen only a few times. Its binding antigen is unknown. Nothing much larger sits one base from this clone, and base qualities are not available. The chain links TRBV5-1 with TRBJ2-5; the best D guess is TRBD2, with 7 bases matching. The sequenced material came from blood. This TCR was recovered from a man aged 18 to 29 with Graves' hyperthyroidism. CDR3 region: CASSLLGGAEETQYF. The DNA sequence reads TGCGCCAGCAGCTTGCTGGGGGGGGCAGAAGAGACCCAGTACTTC.